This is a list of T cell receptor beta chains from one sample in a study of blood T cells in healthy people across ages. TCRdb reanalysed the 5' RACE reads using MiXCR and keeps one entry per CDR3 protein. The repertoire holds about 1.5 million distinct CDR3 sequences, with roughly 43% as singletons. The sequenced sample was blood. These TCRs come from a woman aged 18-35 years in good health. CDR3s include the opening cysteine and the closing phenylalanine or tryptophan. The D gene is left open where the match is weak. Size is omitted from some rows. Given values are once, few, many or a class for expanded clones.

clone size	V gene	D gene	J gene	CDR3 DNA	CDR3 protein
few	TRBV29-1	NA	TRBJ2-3	TGCAGCGTTGGTGCCCTTCAACCCACAGATACGCAGTATTTT	CSVGALQPTDTQYF
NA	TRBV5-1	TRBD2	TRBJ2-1	TGCGCCAGCAGACTCGGGACTAGCAGGAATGAGCAGTTCTTC	CASRLGTSRNEQFF
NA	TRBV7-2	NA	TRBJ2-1	TGTGCCAGCAGCTTATACCAGGGTGGTGAGCAGTTCTTC	CASSLYQGGEQFF
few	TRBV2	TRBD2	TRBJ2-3	TGTGCCAGCAGTGAAGCAACTAGCGGGACTACAGATACGCAGTATTTT	CASSEATSGTTDTQYF
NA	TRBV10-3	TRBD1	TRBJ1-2	TGTACCATCGGACAGGGTGGGACAAGCTATGGCTACACCTTC	CTIGQGGTSYGYTF
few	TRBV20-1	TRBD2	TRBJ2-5	TGCAGTGCTTCACATAGCGGGGGTGAAGAGACCCAGTACTTC	CSASHSGGEETQYF
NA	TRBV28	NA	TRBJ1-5	TGTGCCAGCAGTCTAGGACAGATGTATAGCAATCAGCCCCAGCATTTT	CASSLGQMYSNQPQHF
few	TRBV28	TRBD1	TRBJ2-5	TGTGCCAGCAGTTTATTGACAGGGGATGTTCGGGAGACCCAGTACTTC	CASSLLTGDVRETQYF
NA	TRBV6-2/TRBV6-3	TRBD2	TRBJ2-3	TGTGCCAGCAGTTACCCGGGAGGAAGGGATACGCAGTATTTT	CASSYPGGRDTQYF
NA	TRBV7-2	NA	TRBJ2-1	TGTGCCAGCAGCTTAAGTGTCTATGAGCAGTTCTTC	CASSLSVYEQFF
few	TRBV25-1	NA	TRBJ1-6	TGTGCAACCCTAGGGGGCTATAATTCACCCCTCCACTTT	CATLGGYNSPLHF
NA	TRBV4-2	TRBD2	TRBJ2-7	TGTGCCAGCAGCCAAGATAAAACTAGCGGATCCTACGGGCAGTACTTC	CASSQDKTSGSYGQYF
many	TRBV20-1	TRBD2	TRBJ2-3	TGCAGTGCTGCCCCGATAGCGGGCGGACCCACAGATACGCAGTATTTT	CSAAPIAGGPTDTQYF
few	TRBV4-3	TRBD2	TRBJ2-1	TGCGCCAGCAGCCGTAAACTAGCGGGAGGTGGTAATGAGCAGTTCTTC	CASSRKLAGGGNEQFF
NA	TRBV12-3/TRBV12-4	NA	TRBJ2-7	TGTGCCACCCAGCGGACAGCCAGCTCCTACAATGAGCAGTACTTC	CATQRTASSYNEQYF
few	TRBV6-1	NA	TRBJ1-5	TGTGCCAGCAGTGAAGCCTTTCGGCCCCAGCATTTT	CASSEAFRPQHF
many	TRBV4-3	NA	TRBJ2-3	TGCGCCAGCAGCCAAGTGCAGACAGATACGCAGTATTTT	CASSQVQTDTQYF
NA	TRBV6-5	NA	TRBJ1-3	TGTGCCAGCAGTTACACCGGACAGCTTGGAAACACCATATATTTT	CASSYTGQLGNTIYF
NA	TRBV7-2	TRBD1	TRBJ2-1	TGTGTCAGCAGCCCTGGGGCAGGGGGTTACAATGAGCAGTTCTTC	CVSSPGAGGYNEQFF
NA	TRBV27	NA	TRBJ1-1	TGTGCCAGCAGTTTACGGGAGGGGCGGGACACTGAAGCTTTCTTT	CASSLREGRDTEAFF
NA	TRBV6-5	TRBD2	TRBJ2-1	TGTGCCAGCAGTGACGGGACTAGCGACTACAATGAGCAGTTCTTC	CASSDGTSDYNEQFF
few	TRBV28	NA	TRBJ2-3	TGTGCCAGCAGTCACCTCGGGGGCGAAAGGCCAGATACGCAGTATTTT	CASSHLGGERPDTQYF
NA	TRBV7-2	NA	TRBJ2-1	TGTGCCAGCAGCTTAGGATTTGACACCAGATCCTACAATGAGCAGTTCTTC	CASSLGFDTRSYNEQFF
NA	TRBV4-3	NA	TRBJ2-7	TGCGCCAGTAGCCAAAGGCAACGGACCCCCTACGAGCAGTACTTC	CASSQRQRTPYEQYF
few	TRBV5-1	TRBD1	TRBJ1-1	TGCGCCAGCAGTTTACAGGGGTCTGAAGCTTTCTTT	CASSLQGSEAFF
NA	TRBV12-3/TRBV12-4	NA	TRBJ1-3	TGTGCCAGCAGGGTTGTCGCTGGAAACACCATATATTTT	CASRVVAGNTIYF
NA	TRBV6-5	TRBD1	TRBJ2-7	TGTGCCAGCAGTGGTGGGACAGGGAGGATCGAGCAGTACTTC	CASSGGTGRIEQYF
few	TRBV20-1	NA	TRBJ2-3	TGCAGTGCTAGAGGCAGGAGCGGCTCCATGGATACGCAGTATTTT	CSARGRSGSMDTQYF
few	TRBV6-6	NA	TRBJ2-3	TGTGCCAGCAGTTACGCCGCGGAGGCAGATACGCAGTATTTT	CASSYAAEADTQYF
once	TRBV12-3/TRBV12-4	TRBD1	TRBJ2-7	TGTGCCAGCAGTTTTGGCCTGGGCCAGGGGGAAGCCTACGAGCAGTACTTC	CASSFGLGQGEAYEQYF
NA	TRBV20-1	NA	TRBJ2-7	TGCAGTGCTCCGGACCTGAGCTCCTACGAGCAGTACTTC	CSAPDLSSYEQYF
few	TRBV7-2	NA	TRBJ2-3	TGTGCCAGCAACTCCGCTTCGGGGGTTACCACAGATACGCAGTATTTT	CASNSASGVTTDTQYF
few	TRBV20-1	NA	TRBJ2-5	TGCAGTGCTAGAGATGACAGGGAGACCCAGTACTTC	CSARDDRETQYF
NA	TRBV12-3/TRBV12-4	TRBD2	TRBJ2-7	TGTGCCAGCAGTTTATTAGGTGGGAGGGGAGGGTACGAGCAGTACTTC	CASSLLGGRGGYEQYF
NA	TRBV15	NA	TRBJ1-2	TGTGCCACCAGCGGGGGACATAATAACTATGGCTACACCTTC	CATSGGHNNYGYTF
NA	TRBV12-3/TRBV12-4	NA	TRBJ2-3	TGTGCCAGCAGTTTATGCCTGGTCGGCACAAATACGCAGTATTTT	CASSLCLVGTNTQYF
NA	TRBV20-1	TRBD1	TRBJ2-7	TGCAGTGCTAGAGTCCATATGTCGGGACAGTCTATCCACGAGCAGTACTTC	CSARVHMSGQSIHEQYF
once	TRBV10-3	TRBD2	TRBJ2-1	TGTGCCATCCAGCCTAGCGGAGAGTACAATGAGCAGTTCTTC	CAIQPSGEYNEQFF
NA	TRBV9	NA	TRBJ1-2	TGTGCCAGTACGAGGGAGTTTGCCCCCTCCAGTGGTTACACCTTC	CASTREFAPSSGYTF
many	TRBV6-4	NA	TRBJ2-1	TGTGCCAGCAGTGACTCGACTAACAATGAGCAGTTCTTC	CASSDSTNNEQFF
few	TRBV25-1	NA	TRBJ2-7	TGTGCCAGCAGTGGACGAGGCGGGCACTCCTACGAGCAGTACTTC	CASSGRGGHSYEQYF
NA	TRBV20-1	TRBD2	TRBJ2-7	TGCAGTGCTAGAGATCAGGGAGCGGGGGGTTACAATGAGCAGTACTTC	CSARDQGAGGYNEQYF
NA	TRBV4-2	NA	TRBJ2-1	TGTGCCAGCAGCCCCCTAAGCTCTCGGGGTAGCAATGAGCAGTTCTTC	CASSPLSSRGSNEQFF
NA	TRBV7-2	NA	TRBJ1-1	TGTGCCAGCAGCTTATTGCTGGTAGTGGACACTGAAGCTTTCTTT	CASSLLLVVDTEAFF
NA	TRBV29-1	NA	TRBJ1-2	TGCAGCGTTGAACGAGACTATGGCTACACCTTC	CSVERDYGYTF
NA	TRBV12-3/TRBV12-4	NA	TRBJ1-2	TGTGCCAGCAGCCGCAGATCTTATGGCTACACCTTC	CASSRRSYGYTF
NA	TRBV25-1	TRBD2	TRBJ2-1	TGTACCAGCAGTGAACCGACTAGCGGGAGATTCAATGAGCAGTTCTTC	CTSSEPTSGRFNEQFF
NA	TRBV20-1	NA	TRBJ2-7	TGCAGTGCGCCTCGTAGCGGCCCCTCCTACGAGCAGTACTTC	CSAPRSGPSYEQYF
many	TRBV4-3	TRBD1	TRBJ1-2	TGCGCCAGCAGCCAAGATCAAGGGACAGGGGGATTTGGCTACACCTTC	CASSQDQGTGGFGYTF
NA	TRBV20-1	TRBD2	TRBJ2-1	TGCAGTGCTAGACTAGCGGGAGGGGGTAATGAGCAGTTCTTC	CSARLAGGGNEQFF
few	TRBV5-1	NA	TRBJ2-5	TGCGCCAGCACCGTCCCAGGTGCGGGAGAGACCCAGTACTTC	CASTVPGAGETQYF
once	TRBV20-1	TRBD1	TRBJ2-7	TGCAGTGCTAGAGCCGGCGGACAGGGGGTGTCCTACGAGCAGTACTTC	CSARAGGQGVSYEQYF
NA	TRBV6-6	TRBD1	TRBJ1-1	TGTGCCAGCAGGGGGGACAGGGGCGCCGGGAACACTGAAGCTTTCTTT	CASRGDRGAGNTEAFF
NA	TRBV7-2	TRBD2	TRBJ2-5	TGTGCCAGCAGCTTAGGACTAGCGGGGGTCACGGAGACCCAGTACTTC	CASSLGLAGVTETQYF
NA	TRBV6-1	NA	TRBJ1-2	TGTGCCAGCAGTGATTGGGGAGGGGGCTACACCTTC	CASSDWGGGYTF
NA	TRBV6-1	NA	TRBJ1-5	TGTGCCAGCAGTGACCCAGGCGGCAATCAGCCCCAGCATTTT	CASSDPGGNQPQHF
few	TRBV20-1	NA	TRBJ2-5	TGCAGTGTGGGGTCGCCCGGGGGCGAGACCCAGTACTTC	CSVGSPGGETQYF
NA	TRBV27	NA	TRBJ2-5	TGTGCCAGCAGTTTATCGGCACTAGTGGTGGAGCAGTACTTC	CASSLSALVVEQYF
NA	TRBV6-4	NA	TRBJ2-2	TGTGCCAGCAGCCCCGGGGCGAACACCGGGGAGCTGTTTTTT	CASSPGANTGELFF